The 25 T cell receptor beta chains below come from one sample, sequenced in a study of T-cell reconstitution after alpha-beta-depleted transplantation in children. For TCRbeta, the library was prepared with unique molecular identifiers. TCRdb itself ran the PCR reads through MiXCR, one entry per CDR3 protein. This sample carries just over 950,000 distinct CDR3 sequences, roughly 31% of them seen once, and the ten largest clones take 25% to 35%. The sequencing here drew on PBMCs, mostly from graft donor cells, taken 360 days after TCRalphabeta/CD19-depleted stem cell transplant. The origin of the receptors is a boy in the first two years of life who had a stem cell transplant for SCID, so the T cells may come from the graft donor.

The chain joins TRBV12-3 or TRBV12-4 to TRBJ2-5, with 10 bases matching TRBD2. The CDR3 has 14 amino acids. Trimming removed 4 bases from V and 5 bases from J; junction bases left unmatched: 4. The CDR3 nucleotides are TGTGCCAGCAGTTCTAGCGGGGGTCGGGAGACCCAGTACTTC. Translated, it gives CASSSSGGRETQYF.

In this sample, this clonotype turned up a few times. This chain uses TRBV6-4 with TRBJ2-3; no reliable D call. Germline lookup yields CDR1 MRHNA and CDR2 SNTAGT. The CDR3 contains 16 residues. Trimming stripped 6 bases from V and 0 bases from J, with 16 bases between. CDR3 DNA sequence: TGTGCCAGCAGGGAAAAGATTACCCCTAGCACAGATACGCAGTATTTT. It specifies CASREKITPSTDTQYF.

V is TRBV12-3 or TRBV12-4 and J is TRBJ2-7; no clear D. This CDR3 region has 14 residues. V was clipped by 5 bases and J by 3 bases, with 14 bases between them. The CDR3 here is CASSPDGWSYEQYF. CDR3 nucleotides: TGTGCCAGCAGTCCCGACGGATGGAGCTACGAGCAGTACTTC.

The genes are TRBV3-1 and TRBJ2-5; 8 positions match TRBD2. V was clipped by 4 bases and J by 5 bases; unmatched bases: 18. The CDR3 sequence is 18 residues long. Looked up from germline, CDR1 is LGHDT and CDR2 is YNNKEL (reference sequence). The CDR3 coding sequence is TGTGCCAGCAGCCGACTAGCGAACCCTTCGGACCTAAGTGAGACCCAGTACTTC. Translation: CASSRLANPSDLSETQYF.

CDR3: CASSAYPTGSADTQYF. CDR3 DNA: TGTGCCAGCAGCGCTTACCCGACAGGGAGTGCAGATACGCAGTATTTT. V is TRBV7-8 and J is TRBJ2-3; 7 bases are a match to TRBD1. In germline, CDR1 is SGHVS, CDR2 FQNEAQ. The V and J ends lost 5 bases and 4 bases, in that order; junction bases with no gene match: 12. The CDR3 length is 16 residues.

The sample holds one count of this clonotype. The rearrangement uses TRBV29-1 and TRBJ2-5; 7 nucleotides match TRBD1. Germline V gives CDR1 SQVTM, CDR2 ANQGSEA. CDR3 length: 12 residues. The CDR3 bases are TGCACCGTCCTGGGACAGATGGAGACCCAGTACTTC. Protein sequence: CTVLGQMETQYF.

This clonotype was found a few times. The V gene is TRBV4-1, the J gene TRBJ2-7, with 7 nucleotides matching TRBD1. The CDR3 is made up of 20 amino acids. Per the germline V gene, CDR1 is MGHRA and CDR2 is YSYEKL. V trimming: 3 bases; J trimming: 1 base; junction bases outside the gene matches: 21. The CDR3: CASSHRKGQLSYSQSYEQYF. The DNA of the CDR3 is TGCGCCAGCAGCCATCGTAAGGGACAGTTAAGCTATTCCCAGTCCTACGAGCAGTACTTC.

The CDR3 region is CASTHGDRGTGANVLTF. The CDR3 DNA reads TGTGCCAGCACCCACGGAGACAGGGGAACTGGGGCCAACGTCCTGACTTTC. This chain connects TRBV12-3 or TRBV12-4 to TRBJ2-6, with TRBD1 identical over 8 bases. This CDR3 spans 17 amino acids. V dropped 7 bases and J dropped 2; count of bases not matched to a gene: 10.

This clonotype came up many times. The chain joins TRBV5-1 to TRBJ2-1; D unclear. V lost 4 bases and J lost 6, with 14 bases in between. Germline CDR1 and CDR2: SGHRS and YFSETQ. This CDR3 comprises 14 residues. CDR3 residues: CASSPQGLSNEQFF. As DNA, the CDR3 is TGCGCCAGCAGCCCCCAAGGTTTGAGCAATGAGCAGTTCTTC.

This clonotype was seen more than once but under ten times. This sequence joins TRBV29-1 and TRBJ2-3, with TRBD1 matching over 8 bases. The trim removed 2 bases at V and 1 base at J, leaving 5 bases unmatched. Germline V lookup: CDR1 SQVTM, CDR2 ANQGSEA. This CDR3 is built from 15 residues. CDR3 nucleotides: TGCAGCGTTGAAACCGGGACAGGAGGCACAGATACGCAGTATTTT. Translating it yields CSVETGTGGTDTQYF.

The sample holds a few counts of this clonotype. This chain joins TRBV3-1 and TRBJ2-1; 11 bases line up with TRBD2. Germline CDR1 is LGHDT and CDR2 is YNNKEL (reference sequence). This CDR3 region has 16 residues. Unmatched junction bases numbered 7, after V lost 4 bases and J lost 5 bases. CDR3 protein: CASSRPGLAGNNEQFF. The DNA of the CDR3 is TGTGCCAGCAGCCGACCAGGACTAGCGGGCAACAATGAGCAGTTCTTC.

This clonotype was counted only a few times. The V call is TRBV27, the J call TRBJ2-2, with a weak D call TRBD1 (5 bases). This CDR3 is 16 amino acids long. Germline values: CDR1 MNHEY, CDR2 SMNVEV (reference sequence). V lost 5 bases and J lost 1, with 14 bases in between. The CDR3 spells CASSNGDSLNTGELFF. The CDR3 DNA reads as TGTGCCAGCAGTAATGGAGACAGTTTGAACACCGGGGAGCTGTTTTTT.

CDR3 residues: CAWILSPIMYGYTF. DNA of the CDR3: TGTGCCTGGATTCTCAGTCCCATTATGTATGGCTACACCTTC. This rearrangement joins TRBV30 to TRBJ1-2; D unclear. V lost 4 bases and J lost 5, with 17 bases in between. The CDR3 totals 14 residues. Germline V gene lookup returns CDR1 GTSNPN and CDR2 SVGIG (reference sequence). The full variable domain, in which reference TRBV30 and TRBJ1-2 provide the parts outside the CDR3, is SQTIHQWPATLVQPVGSPLSLECTVEGTSNPNLYWYRQAAGRGLQLLFYSVGIGQISSEVPQNLSASRPQDRQFILSSKKLLLSDSGFYLCAWILSPIMYGYTFGSGTRLTVV.

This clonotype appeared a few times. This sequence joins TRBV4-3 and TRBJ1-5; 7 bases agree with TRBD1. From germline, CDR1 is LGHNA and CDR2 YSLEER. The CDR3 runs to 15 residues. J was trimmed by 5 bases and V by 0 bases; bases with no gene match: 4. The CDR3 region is CASSQDQGGDQPQHF. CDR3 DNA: TGCGCCAGCAGCCAAGATCAGGGGGGCGATCAGCCCCAGCATTTT.

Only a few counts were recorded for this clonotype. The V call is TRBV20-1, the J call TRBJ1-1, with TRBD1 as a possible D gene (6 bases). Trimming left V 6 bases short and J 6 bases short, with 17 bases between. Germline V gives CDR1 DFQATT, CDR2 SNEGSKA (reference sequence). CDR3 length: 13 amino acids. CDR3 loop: CSAPRRGQAEAFF. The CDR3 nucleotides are TGCAGTGCCCCGAGGAGGGGACAAGCTGAAGCTTTCTTT.

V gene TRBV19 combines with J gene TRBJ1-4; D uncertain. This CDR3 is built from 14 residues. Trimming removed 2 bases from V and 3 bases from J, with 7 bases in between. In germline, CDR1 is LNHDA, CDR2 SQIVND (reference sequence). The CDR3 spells CASSIQTSNEKLFF. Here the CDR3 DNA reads TGTGCCAGTAGTATACAGACCTCTAATGAAAAACTGTTTTTT.

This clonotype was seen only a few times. The chain's CDR3 is CSASGPGASYEQYF. The CDR3 DNA reads as TGCAGTGCTAGTGGTCCAGGCGCCTCCTACGAGCAGTACTTC. V and J are TRBV20-1 and TRBJ2-7; D not certain. The CDR3 extends over 14 amino acids. Germline CDR1 reads DFQATT; CDR2 reads SNEGSKA (reference sequence). V was cut by 3 bases and J by 0 bases, with 12 bases left in between.

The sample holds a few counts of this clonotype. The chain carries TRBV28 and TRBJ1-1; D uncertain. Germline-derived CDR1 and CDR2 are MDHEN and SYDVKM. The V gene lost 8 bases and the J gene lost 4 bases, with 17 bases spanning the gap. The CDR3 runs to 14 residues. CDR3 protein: CASGVLKGGTEAFF. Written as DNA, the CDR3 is TGTGCCAGCGGCGTGCTGAAGGGCGGCACTGAAGCTTTCTTT.

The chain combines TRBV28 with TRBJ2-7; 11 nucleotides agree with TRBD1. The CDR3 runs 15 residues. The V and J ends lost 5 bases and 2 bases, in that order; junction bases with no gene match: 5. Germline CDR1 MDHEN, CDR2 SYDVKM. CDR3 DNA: TGTGCCAGCAGTGCCCCGGGACAGGGGGCCTACGAGCAGTACTTC. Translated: CASSAPGQGAYEQYF.

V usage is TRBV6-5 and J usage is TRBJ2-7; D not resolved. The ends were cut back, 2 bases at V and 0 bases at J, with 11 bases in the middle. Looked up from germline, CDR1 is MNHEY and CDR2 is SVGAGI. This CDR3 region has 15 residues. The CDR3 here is CASSYATSYSYEQYF. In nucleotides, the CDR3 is TGTGCCAGCAGTTACGCTACTTCATACTCCTACGAGCAGTACTTC.

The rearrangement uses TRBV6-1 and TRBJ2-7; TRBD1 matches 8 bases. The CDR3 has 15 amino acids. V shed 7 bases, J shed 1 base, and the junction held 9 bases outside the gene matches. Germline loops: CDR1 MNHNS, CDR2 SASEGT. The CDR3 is CASMARTGLSYEQYF. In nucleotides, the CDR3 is TGTGCCAGCATGGCCCGGACAGGGTTGTCCTACGAGCAGTACTTC.

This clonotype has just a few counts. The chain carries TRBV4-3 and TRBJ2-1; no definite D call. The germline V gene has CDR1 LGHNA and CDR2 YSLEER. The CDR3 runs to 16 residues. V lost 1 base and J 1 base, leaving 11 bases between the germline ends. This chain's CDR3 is CASSQVVVGSYNEQFF. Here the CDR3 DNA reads TGCGCCAGCAGCCAAGTGGTCGTCGGGTCCTACAATGAGCAGTTCTTC.

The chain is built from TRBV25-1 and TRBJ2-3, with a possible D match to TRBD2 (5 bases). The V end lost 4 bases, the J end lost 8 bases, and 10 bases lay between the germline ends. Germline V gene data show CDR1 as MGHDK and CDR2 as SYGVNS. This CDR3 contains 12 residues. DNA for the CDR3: TGTGCCAGCAGTGGTACAAGCGGTACGCAGTATTTT. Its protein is CASSGTSGTQYF.

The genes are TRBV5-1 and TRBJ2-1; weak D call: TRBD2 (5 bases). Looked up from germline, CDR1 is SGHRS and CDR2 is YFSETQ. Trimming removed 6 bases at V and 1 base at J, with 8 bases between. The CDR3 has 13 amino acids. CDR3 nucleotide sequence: TGCGCCAGCAACGGGGATTCCTACAATGAGCAGTTCTTC. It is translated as CASNGDSYNEQFF.

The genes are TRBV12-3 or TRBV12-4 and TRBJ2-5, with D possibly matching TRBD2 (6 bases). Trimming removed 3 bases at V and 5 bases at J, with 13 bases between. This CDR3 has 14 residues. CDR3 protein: CASSFGGAEETQYF. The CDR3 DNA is TGTGCCAGCAGTTTCGGAGGGGCGGAGGAGACCCAGTACTTC.